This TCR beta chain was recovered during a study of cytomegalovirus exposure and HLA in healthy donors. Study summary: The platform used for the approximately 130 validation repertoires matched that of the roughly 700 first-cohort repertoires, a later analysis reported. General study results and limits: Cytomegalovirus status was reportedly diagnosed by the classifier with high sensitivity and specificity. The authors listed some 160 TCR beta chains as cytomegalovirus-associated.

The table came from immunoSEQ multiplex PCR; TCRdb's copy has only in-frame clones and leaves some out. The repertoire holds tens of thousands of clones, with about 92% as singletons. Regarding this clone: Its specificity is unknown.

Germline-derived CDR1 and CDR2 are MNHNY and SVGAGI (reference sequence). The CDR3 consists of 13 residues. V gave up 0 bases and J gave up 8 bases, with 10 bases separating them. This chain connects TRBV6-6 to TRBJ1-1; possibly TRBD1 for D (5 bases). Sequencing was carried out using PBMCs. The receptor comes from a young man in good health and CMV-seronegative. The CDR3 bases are TGTGCCAGCAGTTACTCACAGGCCCGAGAAGCTTTCTTT. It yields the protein CASSYSQAREAFF.